The 20 T cell receptor beta chains given below trace back to one sample, sequenced in a study of T cell changes during pregnancy in multiple sclerosis. TCRdb's table, derived via immunoSEQ multiplex PCR, lists solely in-frame clones and lacks some. The sample shows some 79,000 clones, 90% to 95% of them seen only once. The sample here was CD4+ T cells from peripheral blood mononuclear cells, taken in the second trimester of pregnancy. Receptors were obtained from a female donor with multiple sclerosis, enrolled in a pregnancy study.

CDR3 sequence reads: CSVVPQGHLYNEQFF. In DNA, the CDR3 is TGCAGCGTTGTACCCCAGGGACACCTTTACAATGAGCAGTTCTTC. This chain connects TRBV29-1 to TRBJ2-1; weak D call: TRBD1 (6 bases). Germline V CDR1 and CDR2: SQVTM, ANQGSEA. The CDR3 runs 15 residues. The ends were cut back, 4 bases at V and 4 bases at J, with 17 bases in the middle.

The rearrangement uses TRBV5-1 and TRBJ1-1; no firm D call. CDR1 SGHRS and CDR2 YFSETQ come from the germline V gene. The V end lost 0 bases, the J end lost 0 bases, and 6 bases lay between the germline ends. The length of the CDR3 is 14 residues. The CDR3 sequence is CASSLETVNTEAFF. The CDR3, as DNA: TGCGCCAGCAGCTTGGAAACAGTGAACACTGAAGCTTTCTTT.

This clone was counted a single time. V is TRBV13 and J is TRBJ1-3; unclear D gene. The CDR3 has 13 amino acids. Trimming shortened V by 6 bases and J by 4 bases, and 10 bases separated the two germline ends. CDR1 is PRHDT, CDR2 FYEKMQ, per germline (reference sequence). The CDR3 sequence is CASRSYSGNTIYF. DNA of the CDR3: TGTGCCAGCAGGTCGTATTCGGGAAACACCATATATTTT.

The chain couples TRBV20-1 to TRBJ2-5; the D gene is possibly TRBD1 (6 bases). V lost 7 bases, J lost 5 bases, and 11 bases lay in between. The CDR3 extends over 11 amino acids. Germline-derived CDR1 and CDR2 are DFQATT and SNEGSKA (reference sequence). As DNA, the CDR3 is TGCAGTGACAGGGCCCCGGAGACCCAGTACTTC. As protein: CSDRAPETQYF.

The sample holds a few counts of this clone. The chain is built from TRBV28 and TRBJ2-7, with D possibly matching TRBD1 (8 bases). The V gene lost 7 bases and the J gene lost 1 base, with 26 bases spanning the gap. This CDR3 contains 18 residues. CDR1 MDHEN and CDR2 SYDVKM come from the germline V gene. DNA for the CDR3: TGTGCCAGCAATGACAGGGGACTATTTAGCGGACCTTCCTACGAGCAGTACTTC. It is translated as CASNDRGLFSGPSYEQYF.

The CDR3 nucleotides read TGCAGCGTTGACGTCCAGGGGAGCGGCACTGAAGCTTTCTTT. Encoded protein: CSVDVQGSGTEAFF. The rearrangement joins TRBV29-1 to TRBJ1-1; tentatively, D is TRBD1 (6 bases). The V end was cut by 3 bases, the J end by 4 bases, with 15 bases between. The germline gives CDR1 SQVTM, CDR2 ANQGSEA. The CDR3 loop spans 14 amino acids. The whole variable domain, remainder taken from reference TRBV29-1 and TRBJ1-1, is SAVISQKPSRDICQRGTSLTIQCQVDSQVTMMFWYRQQPGQSLTLIATANQGSEATYESGFVIDKFPISRPNLTFSTLTVSNMSPEDSSIYLCSVDVQGSGTEAFFGQGTRLTVV.

The chain links TRBV11-2 to TRBJ2-7, with TRBD1 identical over 8 bases. After removal of 1 base from V and 6 bases from J, the junction contained 5 bases not matched to a gene. There are 14 residues in the CDR3. Germline lookup yields CDR1 SGHAT and CDR2 FQNNGV. CDR3 DNA: TGTGCCAGCAGCTTAGTTAGGCAGGGGGCCGAGCAGTACTTC. Translated, it gives CASSLVRQGAEQYF.

This clone was detected only once. The J gene is TRBJ1-1, the V gene TRBV7-2; D might be TRBD1 (5 bases). This CDR3 comprises 12 residues. The germline V gene has CDR1 SGHTA and CDR2 FQGNSA. V shed 0 bases and J shed 8 bases, with 7 bases lying between them. The CDR3 DNA follows: TGTGCCAGCAGCTTAGCAAACAGGGAAGCTTTCTTT. Translated: CASSLANREAFF.

This clone was seen just once. The chain couples TRBV11-2 to TRBJ2-5; D perhaps matches TRBD2 (6 bases). The germline V gene has CDR1 SGHAT and CDR2 FQNNGV. With 1 base removed from V and 2 bases from J, the gap between germline ends came to 8 bases. CDR3 length: 14 amino acids. CDR3 region: CASSLGDSQETQYF. In nucleotides, the CDR3 is TGTGCCAGCAGCTTAGGGGACTCACAAGAGACCCAGTACTTC. The whole variable domain, remainder taken from reference TRBV11-2 and TRBJ2-5, is EAGVAQSPRYKIIEKRQSVAFWCNPISGHATLYWYQQILGQGPKLLIQFQNNGVVDDSQLPKDRFSAERLKGVDSTLKIQPAKLEDSAVYLCASSLGDSQETQYFGPGTRLLVL.

V is TRBV28 and J is TRBJ2-7; D unresolved. The CDR3 totals 14 residues. The germline CDR1 and CDR2 sequences are MDHEN and SYDVKM. V lost 7 bases to trimming and J lost 2 bases, with 15 bases between them. Here the CDR3 DNA reads TGTGCCAGCAACCAGCTTACAGAGACCTACGAGCAGTACTTC. Translating it yields CASNQLTETYEQYF. The full variable domain, with the rest looked up from reference TRBV28 and TRBJ2-7, is DVKVTQSSRYLVKRTGEKVFLECVQDMDHENMFWYRQDPGLGLRLIYFSYDVKMKEKGDIPEGYSVSREKKERFSLILESASTNQTSMYLCASNQLTETYEQYFGPGTRLTVT.

V is TRBV5-1 and J is TRBJ1-2, with 8 positions matching TRBD1. The germline CDR1 and CDR2 sequences are SGHRS and YFSETQ. V was pared by 4 bases and J by 7 bases, with 15 bases of the junction left unmatched. The CDR3 covers 16 residues. In DNA, the CDR3 is TGCGCCAGCAGCCCGACCGGACAGGGTTTCGCGGGTGGCTACACCTTC. Translated, it gives CASSPTGQGFAGGYTF. The entire variable domain, with the rest obtained from reference TRBV5-1 and TRBJ1-2, is as follows: KAGVTQTPRYLIKTRGQQVTLSCSPISGHRSVSWYQQTPGQGLQFLFEYFSETQRNKGNFPGRFSGRQFSNSRSEMNVSTLELGDSALYLCASSPTGQGFAGGYTFGSGTRLTVV.

The chain employs TRBV14 and TRBJ1-5; D unclear. Germline V gene sequence: CDR1 SGHDN, CDR2 FVKESK. Trimming cost V 3 bases and J 3 bases, with 3 bases left between them. The CDR3 contains 12 residues. In DNA, the CDR3 is TGTGCCAGCAGCCACTACAATCAGCCCCAGCATTTT. It codes for CASSHYNQPQHF. Filled out from reference TRBV14 and TRBJ1-5, the complete variable domain reads EAGVTQFPSHSVIEKGQTVTLRCDPISGHDNLYWYRRVMGKEIKFLLHFVKESKQDESGMPNNRFLAERTGGTYSTLKVQPAELEDSGVYFCASSHYNQPQHFGDGTRLSIL.

The gene calls are TRBV7-9 and TRBJ2-2, with D maybe TRBD2 (6 bases). Per germline, CDR1 SEHNR and CDR2 FQNEAQ (reference sequence). The CDR3 is 15 amino acids. The V end was cut by 3 bases, the J end by 1 base, with 9 bases between. The CDR3 sequence is CASSFGGVNTGELFF. The CDR3 nucleotides are TGTGCCAGCAGCTTCGGAGGGGTGAACACCGGGGAGCTGTTTTTT.

The J gene is TRBJ2-5, the V gene TRBV20-1; D remains ambiguous. V was pared by 3 bases and J by 0 bases, with 2 bases between. CDR3 length equals 11 residues. The V gene's germline CDR1 is DFQATT and CDR2 SNEGSKA (reference sequence). CDR3 DNA: TGCAGTGCTAGCTACCAAGAGACCCAGTACTTC. This sequence encodes CSASYQETQYF.

This chain links TRBV2 with TRBJ2-3, with TRBD2 matching 13 bases. V gave up 6 bases and J gave up 1 base; unmatched junction bases: 1. Germline V gene lookup returns CDR1 SNHLY and CDR2 FYNNEI. This CDR3 has 15 amino acids. The CDR3 bases are TGTGCCAGCAGGGGGACTAGCGGGGGCACAGATACGCAGTATTTT. Translated: CASRGTSGGTDTQYF.

The rearrangement uses TRBV5-1 and TRBJ1-6; 8 nucleotides match TRBD1. The junction had 11 bases not matched to a gene; V was cut back by 4 bases and J by 8 bases. Germline CDR1 is SGHRS and CDR2 is YFSETQ. The CDR3 is made up of 16 amino acids. The CDR3 here is CASSPYPGGKDSPLHF. In DNA form, the CDR3 reads TGCGCCAGCAGCCCCTACCCAGGGGGCAAGGATTCACCCCTCCACTTT.

The V and J genes are TRBV7-2 and TRBJ2-5, with D unclear. The length of the CDR3 is 14 residues. The germline V gene encodes CDR1 SGHTA and CDR2 FQGNSA. Deletions cut 2 bases from V and 3 bases from J, with 10 bases between. The CDR3 sequence: CASSLQWRKETQYF. The CDR3 nucleotides read TGTGCCAGCAGCTTACAGTGGCGGAAAGAGACCCAGTACTTC.

This chain joins TRBV6-7 and TRBJ2-2; TRBD1 is a possible D gene (5 bases). TRBV6-7 is marked as an open reading frame, function uncertain. The CDR3 is 12 amino acids. Trimming pared 8 bases from V and 3 bases from J, leaving 7 bases between. CDR3 DNA: TGTGCCAGCGAAGGGGACACCGGGGAGCTGTTTTTT. It is translated as CASEGDTGELFF.

This chain joins TRBV7-8 and TRBJ1-3; 7 nucleotides align to TRBD1. This CDR3 contains 16 residues. CDR1 is SGHVS and CDR2 is FQNEAQ in the germline V gene. J lost 4 bases, V lost 5 bases, and 11 bases had no gene match. In DNA form, the CDR3 reads TGTGCCAGCAGCACCGGAGACAGGGTACGCGGAAACACCATATATTTT. This sequence encodes CASSTGDRVRGNTIYF. Based on the CDR3 plus reference TRBV7-8 and TRBJ1-3, the full variable domain is GAGVSQSPRYKVAKRGQDVALRCDPISGHVSLFWYQQALGQGPEFLTYFQNEAQLDKSGLPSDRFFAERPEGSVSTLKIQRTQQEDSAVYLCASSTGDRVRGNTIYFGEGSWLTVV.

The chain employs TRBV4-1 and TRBJ1-1; D might be TRBD1 (5 bases). The CDR3 is 16 residues long. The germline CDR1 and CDR2 sequences are MGHRA and YSYEKL. The V end lost 4 bases, the J end lost 1 base, and 16 bases lay between the germline ends. The CDR3 region is CASSLPTGQRNTEAFF. CDR3 DNA sequence: TGCGCCAGCAGCCTACCCACTGGACAAAGGAACACTGAAGCTTTCTTT.